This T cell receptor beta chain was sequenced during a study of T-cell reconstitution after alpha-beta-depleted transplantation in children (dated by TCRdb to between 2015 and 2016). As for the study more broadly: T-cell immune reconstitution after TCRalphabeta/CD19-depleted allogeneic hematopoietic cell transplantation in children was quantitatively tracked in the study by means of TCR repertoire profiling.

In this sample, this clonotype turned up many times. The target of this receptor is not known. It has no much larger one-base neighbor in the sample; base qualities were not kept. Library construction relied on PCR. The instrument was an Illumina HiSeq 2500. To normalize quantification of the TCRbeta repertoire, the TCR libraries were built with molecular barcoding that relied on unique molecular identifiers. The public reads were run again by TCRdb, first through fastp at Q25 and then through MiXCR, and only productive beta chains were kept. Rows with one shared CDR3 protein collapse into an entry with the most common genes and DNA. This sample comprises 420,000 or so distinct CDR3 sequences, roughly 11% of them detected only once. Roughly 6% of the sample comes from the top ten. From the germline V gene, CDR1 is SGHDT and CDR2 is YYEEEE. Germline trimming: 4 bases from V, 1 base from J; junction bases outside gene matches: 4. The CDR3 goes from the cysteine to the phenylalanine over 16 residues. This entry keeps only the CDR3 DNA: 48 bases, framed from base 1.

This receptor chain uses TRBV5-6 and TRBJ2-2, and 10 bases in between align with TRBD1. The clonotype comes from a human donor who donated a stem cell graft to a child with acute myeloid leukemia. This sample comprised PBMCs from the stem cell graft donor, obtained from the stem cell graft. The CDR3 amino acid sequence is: CASSGRDRGNTGELFF. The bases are TGTGCCAGCAGCGGACGGGACAGGGGGAACACCGGGGAGCTGTTTTTT.